Listed below are T cell receptor beta chains from one sample, sequenced in a study of T cell responses to AZD1222 COVID-19 vaccine. Repertoires were generated with immunoSEQ multiplex PCR, while TCRdb's copy carries only in-frame clones and drops some. This sample has about 100,000 clones, with 90% to 95% found just once. The material sequenced was peripheral blood, taken on day 0 of AZD1222 vaccination. These receptors originate from an adult in good health. Each CDR3 is given with its conserved first and last residue. The D gene is left open where the match is weak. Not all rows give a size; the values are once, few, many and, for expanded clones, a class.

cdr3_aa: CASSPGTSGARINEQFF
cdr3_nt: TGTGCCAGCAGTCCCGGGACTAGCGGGGCCAGAATCAATGAGCAGTTCTTC
d_call: TRBD2
j_call: TRBJ2-1
clone_size: -
v_call: TRBV27

cdr3_aa: CASSLGMTGKHEQYF
cdr3_nt: TGTGCCAGCAGCTTAGGGATGACAGGGAAACACGAGCAGTACTTC
d_call: TRBD1
j_call: TRBJ2-7
clone_size: -
v_call: TRBV11-3

cdr3_aa: CASSPPPAWTSNEQFF
cdr3_nt: TGTGCCAGCTCACCACCCCCTGCTTGGACAAGTAATGAGCAGTTCTTC
d_call: -
j_call: TRBJ2-1
clone_size: once
v_call: TRBV18

cdr3_aa: CASSVSYEQYF
cdr3_nt: TGTGCCAGCAGCGTCTCCTACGAGCAGTACTTC
d_call: -
j_call: TRBJ2-7
clone_size: -
v_call: TRBV7-9

cdr3_aa: CASTPGSGNLNTEAFF
cdr3_nt: TGTGCCAGCACCCCTGGATCCGGGAACCTGAACACTGAAGCTTTCTTT
d_call: -
j_call: TRBJ1-1
clone_size: -
v_call: TRBV5-6

cdr3_aa: CASSSQVSYSNQPQHF
cdr3_nt: TGTGCCAGCAGCTCACAGGTTTCTTATAGCAATCAGCCCCAGCATTTT
d_call: -
j_call: TRBJ1-5
clone_size: -
v_call: TRBV13

cdr3_aa: CASSFHWTGAHGYTF
cdr3_nt: TGTGCCAGCAGCTTCCATTGGACAGGGGCACATGGCTACACCTTC
d_call: TRBD1
j_call: TRBJ1-2
clone_size: few
v_call: TRBV7-8

cdr3_aa: CSAQNHNEQYF
cdr3_nt: TGCAGTGCCCAGAACCATAACGAGCAGTACTTC
d_call: -
j_call: TRBJ2-7
clone_size: -
v_call: TRBV20-1

cdr3_aa: CASSDGTLYGYTF
cdr3_nt: TGTGCCAGCAGTGATGGGACACTATACGGCTACACCTTC
d_call: -
j_call: TRBJ1-2
clone_size: -
v_call: TRBV2

cdr3_aa: CASRPWGATVNTEAFF
cdr3_nt: TGTGCCAGCAGACCCTGGGGGGCGACCGTGAACACTGAAGCTTTCTTT
d_call: -
j_call: TRBJ1-1
clone_size: -
v_call: TRBV7-9

cdr3_aa: CASSKTGGGNSPLHF
cdr3_nt: TGTGCCAGCAGCAAGACAGGGGGAGGTAATTCACCCCTCCACTTT
d_call: TRBD1
j_call: TRBJ1-6
clone_size: -
v_call: TRBV7-9

cdr3_aa: CASSQDATGGYEQYF
cdr3_nt: TGTGCCAGCAGCCAAGATGCAACAGGGGGCTACGAGCAGTACTTC
d_call: TRBD1
j_call: TRBJ2-7
clone_size: -
v_call: TRBV3-1/TRBV3-2

cdr3_aa: CASNLGTGPAGNTIYF
cdr3_nt: TGTGCCAGCAACTTAGGCACAGGACCGGCTGGAAACACCATATATTTT
d_call: -
j_call: TRBJ1-3
clone_size: -
v_call: TRBV5-8

cdr3_aa: CASSEGLVETYEQYF
cdr3_nt: TGTGCCAGCAGTGAAGGGTTGGTAGAGACCTACGAGCAGTACTTC
d_call: -
j_call: TRBJ2-7
clone_size: -
v_call: TRBV6-1

cdr3_aa: CASSQGQAYSGANVLTF
cdr3_nt: TGCGCCAGCAGCCAGGGACAGGCCTACTCTGGGGCCAACGTCCTGACTTTC
d_call: TRBD1
j_call: TRBJ2-6
clone_size: once
v_call: TRBV4-1

cdr3_aa: CASSLEPDDTEAFF
cdr3_nt: TGTGCCAGCAGCTTAGAACCAGACGACACTGAAGCTTTCTTT
d_call: -
j_call: TRBJ1-1
clone_size: -
v_call: TRBV7-6

cdr3_aa: CASSVTLRTSVNEQFF
cdr3_nt: TGTGCCAGCAGCGTAACCCTAAGGACTAGCGTCAATGAGCAGTTCTTC
d_call: TRBD2
j_call: TRBJ2-1
clone_size: -
v_call: TRBV9

cdr3_aa: CASGLVSPGIFHEQYF
cdr3_nt: TGTGCTAGTGGTTTGGTATCCCCAGGGATATTCCACGAGCAGTACTTC
d_call: -
j_call: TRBJ2-7
clone_size: -
v_call: TRBV12-5

cdr3_aa: CASSARHEQYF
cdr3_nt: TGTGCCAGCAGCGCGAGGCACGAGCAGTACTTC
d_call: -
j_call: TRBJ2-7
clone_size: -
v_call: TRBV16

cdr3_aa: CASTVYAEGAFF
cdr3_nt: TGTGCCAGCACGGTTTACGCAGAGGGAGCTTTCTTT
d_call: -
j_call: TRBJ1-1
clone_size: -
v_call: TRBV6-5

cdr3_aa: CASRRGGIVLETQYF
cdr3_nt: TGTGCCAGCAGGCGAGGAGGAATCGTTCTCGAGACCCAGTACTTC
d_call: -
j_call: TRBJ2-5
clone_size: -
v_call: TRBV5-4

cdr3_aa: CASSPLGRTDNNQPQHF
cdr3_nt: TGTGCCAGCTCACCTCTAGGGCGGACGGATAATAACCAGCCCCAGCATTTT
d_call: -
j_call: TRBJ1-5
clone_size: -
v_call: TRBV18

cdr3_aa: CATSDSSHRGGYTF
cdr3_nt: TGTGCCACCAGTGATTCGAGCCACAGGGGTGGCTACACCTTC
d_call: TRBD1
j_call: TRBJ1-2
clone_size: -
v_call: TRBV24-1

cdr3_aa: CASSLGHAGYEQYF
cdr3_nt: TGTGCCAGCAGTTTGGGACACGCGGGCTACGAGCAGTACTTC
d_call: -
j_call: TRBJ2-7
clone_size: -
v_call: TRBV6-2/TRBV6-3

cdr3_aa: CSVIEPANYGYTF
cdr3_nt: TGCAGCGTTATAGAGCCCGCTAACTATGGCTACACCTTC
d_call: -
j_call: TRBJ1-2
clone_size: -
v_call: TRBV29-1

cdr3_aa: CASSEVGQGNTEAFF
cdr3_nt: TGTGCCAGCAGTGAAGTGGGACAGGGGAACACTGAAGCTTTCTTT
d_call: TRBD1
j_call: TRBJ1-1
clone_size: -
v_call: TRBV6-1

cdr3_aa: CASHAASAGVSQPQHF
cdr3_nt: TGTGCCAGTCATGCCGCTAGCGCAGGGGTGAGTCAGCCCCAGCATTTT
d_call: -
j_call: TRBJ1-5
clone_size: -
v_call: TRBV19

cdr3_aa: CATSDLPLGDKTSGNTIYF
cdr3_nt: TGTGCCACCAGTGATTTGCCACTGGGCGACAAAACCTCTGGAAACACCATATATTTT
d_call: -
j_call: TRBJ1-3
clone_size: -
v_call: TRBV24-1

cdr3_aa: CASSQGALRSEKLFF
cdr3_nt: TGTGCCAGCAGCCAAGGGGCCCTACGGAGCGAAAAACTGTTTTTT
d_call: -
j_call: TRBJ1-4
clone_size: -
v_call: TRBV3-1/TRBV3-2

cdr3_aa: CASSYRTGGNQPQHF
cdr3_nt: TGTGCCAGCAGCTACCGTACAGGGGGCAATCAGCCCCAGCATTTT
d_call: TRBD1
j_call: TRBJ1-5
clone_size: once
v_call: TRBV7-2

cdr3_aa: CASSVEYKSPAVF
cdr3_nt: TGTGCCAGCAGCGTCGAATATAAATCCCCGGCGGTTTTC
d_call: -
j_call: TRBJ1-2
clone_size: -
v_call: TRBV28

cdr3_aa: CAWSLGDNEQFF
cdr3_nt: TGTGCCTGGAGTTTAGGGGACAATGAGCAGTTCTTC
d_call: -
j_call: TRBJ2-1
clone_size: -
v_call: TRBV30

cdr3_aa: CASSYLPTGEYGYTF
cdr3_nt: TGTGCCAGCAGTTACCTCCCGACAGGGGAGTATGGCTACACCTTC
d_call: TRBD1
j_call: TRBJ1-2
clone_size: -
v_call: TRBV6-6

cdr3_aa: CASSSPRSGRENTEAFF
cdr3_nt: TGTGCCAGCAGCTCCCCACGCTCGGGACGGGAAAACACTGAAGCTTTCTTT
d_call: -
j_call: TRBJ1-1
clone_size: -
v_call: TRBV11-3

cdr3_aa: CASSTIRDRGDEQYF
cdr3_nt: TGTGCCAGCAGCACCATCCGGGACAGGGGGGACGAGCAGTACTTC
d_call: TRBD1
j_call: TRBJ2-7
clone_size: -
v_call: TRBV5-6

cdr3_aa: CASSSFGRAQISGNTIYF
cdr3_nt: TGTGCCAGCAGCAGCTTTGGTCGGGCTCAGATCTCTGGAAACACCATATATTTT
d_call: -
j_call: TRBJ1-3
clone_size: -
v_call: TRBV7-9

cdr3_aa: CASSGHRGQGALRTYEQYF
cdr3_nt: TGTGCCAGCAGTGGCCACAGAGGACAGGGGGCCTTACGAACCTACGAGCAGTACTTC
d_call: TRBD1
j_call: TRBJ2-7
clone_size: -
v_call: TRBV6-1

cdr3_aa: CASSLGLATDTQYF
cdr3_nt: TGCGCCAGCAGCTTGGGGCTAGCGACAGATACGCAGTATTTT
d_call: -
j_call: TRBJ2-3
clone_size: -
v_call: TRBV5-1

cdr3_aa: CASSHYTGGANTEAFF
cdr3_nt: TGTGCCAGCAGCCATTACACAGGGGGGGCGAACACTGAAGCTTTCTTT
d_call: TRBD1
j_call: TRBJ1-1
clone_size: -
v_call: TRBV11-2